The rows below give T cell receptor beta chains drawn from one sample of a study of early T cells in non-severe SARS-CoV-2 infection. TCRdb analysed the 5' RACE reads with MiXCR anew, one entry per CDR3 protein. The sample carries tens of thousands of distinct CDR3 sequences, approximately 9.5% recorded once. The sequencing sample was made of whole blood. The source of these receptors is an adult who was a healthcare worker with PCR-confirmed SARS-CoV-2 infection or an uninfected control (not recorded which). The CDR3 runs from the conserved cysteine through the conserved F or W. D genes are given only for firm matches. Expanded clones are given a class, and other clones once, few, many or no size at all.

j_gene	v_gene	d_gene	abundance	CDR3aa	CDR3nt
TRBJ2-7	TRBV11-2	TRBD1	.	CVSSSIVTGTFSYEQYF	TGTGTCAGCAGCTCTATAGTGACAGGGACCTTTTCCTACGAGCAGTACTTC
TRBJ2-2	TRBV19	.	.	CASSSGDTSHTGELFF	TGTGCCAGTAGTTCCGGGGACACATCACACACCGGGGAGCTGTTTTTT
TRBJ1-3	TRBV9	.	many	CASSARLHSSGNTIYF	TGTGCCAGCAGCGCCAGACTCCACAGCTCTGGAAACACCATATATTTT
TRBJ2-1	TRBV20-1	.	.	CSARRLGASEYYNEQFF	TGCAGTGCTAGAAGGCTTGGGGCTTCCGAATACTACAATGAGCAGTTCTTC
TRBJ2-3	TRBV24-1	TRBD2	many	CATSDESSGLPSTDTQYF	TGTGCCACCAGTGATGAGTCTAGCGGCCTTCCGAGCACAGATACGCAGTATTTT
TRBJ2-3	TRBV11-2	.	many	CASRSKGTDTQYF	TGTGCCAGCAGGTCTAAGGGCACAGATACGCAGTATTTT
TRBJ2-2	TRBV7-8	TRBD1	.	CASSPNRGRTGELFF	TGTGCCAGCAGCCCTAACAGGGGTAGAACCGGGGAGCTGTTTTTT
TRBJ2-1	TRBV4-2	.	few	CASSQEVQGLFNEQFF	TGTGCCAGCAGCCAAGAAGTGCAGGGTTTATTTAATGAGCAGTTCTTC
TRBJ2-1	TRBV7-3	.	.	CASSLQPGQEQFF	TGTGCCAGCAGCCTACAACCGGGACAAGAGCAGTTCTTC
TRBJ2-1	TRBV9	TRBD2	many	CASSPGPSGSSYNEQFF	TGTGCCAGCAGCCCCGGCCCTAGCGGAAGCTCCTACAATGAGCAGTTCTTC
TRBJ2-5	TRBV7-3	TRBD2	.	CASSPGLAGNQETQYF	TGTGCCAGCAGTCCTGGACTAGCGGGTAACCAAGAGACCCAGTACTTC
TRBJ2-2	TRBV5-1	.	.	CASSFGGLANTGELFF	TGCGCCAGCAGCTTCGGCGGGCTAGCTAACACCGGGGAGCTGTTTTTT
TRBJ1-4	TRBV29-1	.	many	CSVSGVQTAGREKLFF	TGCAGCGTCAGCGGGGTTCAGACAGCGGGACGGGAAAAACTGTTTTTT
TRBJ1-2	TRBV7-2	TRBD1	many	CASSLGGQASNYGYTF	TGTGCCAGCAGCTTAGGTGGACAGGCCTCTAACTATGGCTACACCTTC
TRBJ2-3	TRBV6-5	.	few	CASSLLSTSTDTQYF	TGTGCCAGCAGTCTATTATCTACTAGCACAGATACGCAGTATTTT
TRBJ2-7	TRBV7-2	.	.	CASSEGLTYEQYF	TGTGCCAGCAGCGAGGGCCTTACCTACGAGCAGTACTTC
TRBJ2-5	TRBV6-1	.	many	CASTPPGVVTQYF	TGTGCCAGCACCCCTCCGGGGGTTGTGACCCAGTACTTC
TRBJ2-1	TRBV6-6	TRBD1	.	CASSDRDRGYEQFF	TGTGCCAGCAGTGACCGGGACAGGGGCTATGAGCAGTTCTTC
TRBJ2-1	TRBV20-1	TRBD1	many	CSARDPTGGEVDEQFF	TGCAGTGCTAGAGATCCGACAGGGGGCGAAGTCGATGAGCAGTTCTTC
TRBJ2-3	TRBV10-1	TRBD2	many	CASSRGGLAEASADTQYF	TGCGCCAGCAGTAGGGGAGGACTAGCGGAGGCCTCCGCAGATACGCAGTATTTT
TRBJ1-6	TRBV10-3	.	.	CAISVVAGLQYPLHF	TGTGCCATCAGTGTCGTCGCAGGCCTCCAATACCCCCTCCACTTT
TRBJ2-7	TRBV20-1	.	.	CSGGRDSYEQYF	TGCAGTGGCGGCAGGGATTCCTACGAGCAGTACTTC
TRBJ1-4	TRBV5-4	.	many	CASSLGGRINEKLFF	TGTGCCAGCAGCTTGGGGGGGCGCATTAATGAAAAACTGTTTTTT
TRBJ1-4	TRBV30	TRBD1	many	CAWTEGQGNEKLFF	TGTGCCTGGACCGAAGGACAGGGGAATGAAAAACTGTTTTTT
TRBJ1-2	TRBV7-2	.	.	CASSLADHGYTF	TGTGCCAGCAGCTTAGCGGACCATGGCTACACCTTC
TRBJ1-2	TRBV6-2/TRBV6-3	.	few	CASSFGTGYGYTF	TGTGCCAGCAGCTTCGGGACTGGATATGGCTACACCTTC
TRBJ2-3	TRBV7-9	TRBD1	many	CASSLVHGTGKSSTDTQYF	TGTGCCAGCAGCTTAGTCCACGGGACAGGGAAATCTAGCACAGATACGCAGTATTTT
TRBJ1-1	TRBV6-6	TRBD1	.	CASFGQGAGTEAFF	TGTGCCAGCTTCGGACAGGGGGCGGGAACTGAAGCTTTCTTT
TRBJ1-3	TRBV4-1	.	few	CASSQVPKTGNSGNTIYF	TGCGCCAGCAGCCAAGTTCCAAAAACAGGAAATTCTGGAAACACCATATATTTT
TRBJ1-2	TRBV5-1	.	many	CASSLGAGESYTF	TGCGCCAGCAGCTTGGGTGCAGGAGAGAGCTACACCTTC
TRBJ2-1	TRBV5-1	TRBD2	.	CASSLLAGVDEQFF	TGCGCCAGCAGCTTACTAGCGGGGGTGGACGAGCAGTTCTTC
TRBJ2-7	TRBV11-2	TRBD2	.	CASSFTSGRAYEQYF	TGTGCCAGCAGCTTTACTAGCGGGAGGGCCTACGAGCAGTACTTC
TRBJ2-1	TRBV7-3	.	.	CASSPQGGSYNEQFF	TGTGCCAGCAGCCCTCAAGGTGGATCCTACAATGAGCAGTTCTTC
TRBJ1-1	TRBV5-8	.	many	CASSLDGGVRNTEAFF	TGTGCCAGCAGCTTGGATGGGGGCGTAAGGAACACTGAAGCTTTCTTT
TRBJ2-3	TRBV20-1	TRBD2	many	CSASSGITDTQYF	TGCAGTGCCTCTAGCGGGATCACAGATACGCAGTATTTT
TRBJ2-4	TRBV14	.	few	CASSQATGRNIQYF	TGTGCCAGCAGCCAAGCTACAGGGCGAAACATTCAGTACTTC
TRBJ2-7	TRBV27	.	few	CASSFLGNDYEQYF	TGTGCCAGCAGTTTCCTTGGGAACGACTACGAGCAGTACTTC
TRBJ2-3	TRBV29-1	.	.	CSVGGESTDTQYF	TGCAGCGTTGGGGGGGAATCCACAGATACGCAGTATTTT
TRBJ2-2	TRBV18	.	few	CASSPSGGMNTGELFF	TGTGCCAGCTCACCATCTGGCGGGATGAACACCGGGGAGCTGTTTTTT
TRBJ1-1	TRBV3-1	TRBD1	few	CASSQDLRTGQNTEAFF	TGTGCCAGCAGCCAAGATCTTAGGACAGGGCAGAACACTGAAGCTTTCTTT
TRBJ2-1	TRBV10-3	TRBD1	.	CAIRQGMDEQFF	TGTGCCATCAGACAGGGGATGGATGAGCAGTTCTTC
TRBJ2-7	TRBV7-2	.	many	CASSLGQASYEQYF	TGTGCCAGCAGCTTAGGGCAGGCCTCCTACGAGCAGTACTTC
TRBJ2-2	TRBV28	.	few	CASSTTANTGELFF	TGTGCCAGCAGTACGACAGCGAACACCGGGGAGCTGTTTTTT
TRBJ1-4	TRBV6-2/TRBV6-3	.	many	CASSYFSGDEKLFF	TGTGCCAGCAGTTACTTCTCTGGTGATGAAAAACTGTTTTTT
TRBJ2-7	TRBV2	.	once	CASSDLRGSTYEQYF	TGTGCCAGCAGTGACTTGAGGGGCTCAACCTACGAGCAGTACTTC
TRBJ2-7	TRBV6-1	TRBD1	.	CASSETSETGGFYEQYF	TGTGCCAGCAGTGAAACCTCCGAGACAGGGGGCTTCTACGAGCAGTACTTC
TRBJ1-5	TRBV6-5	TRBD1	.	CASKRTGDQPQHF	TGTGCCAGCAAAAGGACAGGGGATCAGCCCCAGCATTTT
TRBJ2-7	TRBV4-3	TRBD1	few	CASSQSDRVSGEQYF	TGCGCCAGCAGCCAGTCCGACAGGGTATCTGGAGAGCAGTACTTC
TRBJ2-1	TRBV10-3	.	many	CAISPGLHEQFF	TGTGCCATCAGTCCAGGACTCCATGAGCAGTTCTTC
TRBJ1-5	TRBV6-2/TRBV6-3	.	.	CASSYPGSRIQPQHF	TGTGCCAGCAGCTACCCGGGCTCACGGATTCAGCCCCAGCATTTT
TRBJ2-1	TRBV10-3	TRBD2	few	CAISEVGTSAYNEQFF	TGTGCCATCAGTGAAGTCGGGACTAGTGCCTACAATGAGCAGTTCTTC
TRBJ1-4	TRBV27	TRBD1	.	CASSSDRGYGKLFF	TGTGCCAGCAGTTCAGACAGGGGGTATGGAAAACTGTTTTTT
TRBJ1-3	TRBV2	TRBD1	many	CASRTGISSGNTIYF	TGTGCCAGCAGGACAGGGATAAGCTCTGGAAACACCATATATTTT
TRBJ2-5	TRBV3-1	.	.	CASSHRTDPETQYF	TGTGCCAGCAGCCATAGGACGGACCCCGAGACCCAGTACTTC
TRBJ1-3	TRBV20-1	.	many	CSARRSENTIYF	TGCAGTGCTAGACGGAGCGAAAACACCATATATTTT